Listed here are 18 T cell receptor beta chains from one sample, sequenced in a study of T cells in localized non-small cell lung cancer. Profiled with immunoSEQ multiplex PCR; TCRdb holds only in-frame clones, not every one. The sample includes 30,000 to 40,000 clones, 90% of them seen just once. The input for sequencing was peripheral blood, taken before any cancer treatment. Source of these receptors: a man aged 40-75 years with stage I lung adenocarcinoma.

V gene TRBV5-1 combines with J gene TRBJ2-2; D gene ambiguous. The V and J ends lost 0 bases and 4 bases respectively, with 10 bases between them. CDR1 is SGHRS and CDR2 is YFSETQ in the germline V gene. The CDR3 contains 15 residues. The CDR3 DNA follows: TGCGCCAGCAGCTTGGAAGCTAGTACCACCGGGGAGCTGTTTTTT. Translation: CASSLEASTTGELFF.

The CDR3 sequence is CASRLQASSYEQYF. In DNA form, the CDR3 reads TGTGCCAGTAGGTTACAGGCGAGCTCCTACGAGCAGTACTTC. The chain links TRBV19 to TRBJ2-7; the D gene is possibly TRBD1 (5 bases). The V gene lost 6 bases and the J gene lost 0 bases, with 12 bases spanning the gap. This CDR3 region has 14 residues. Germline V gene sequence: CDR1 LNHDA, CDR2 SQIVND (reference sequence). The complete variable domain, with remaining parts taken from reference TRBV19 and TRBJ2-7, reads DGGITQSPKYLFRKEGQNVTLSCEQNLNHDAMYWYRQDPGQGLRLIYYSQIVNDFQKGDIAEGYSVSREKKESFPLTVTSAQKNPTAFYLCASRLQASSYEQYFGPGTRLTVT.

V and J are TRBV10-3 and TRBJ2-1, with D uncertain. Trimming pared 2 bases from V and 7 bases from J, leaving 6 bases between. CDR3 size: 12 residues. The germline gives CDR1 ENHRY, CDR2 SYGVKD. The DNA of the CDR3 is TGTGCCATCAGTGAGGCAGGAAATGAGCAGTTCTTC. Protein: CAISEAGNEQFF.

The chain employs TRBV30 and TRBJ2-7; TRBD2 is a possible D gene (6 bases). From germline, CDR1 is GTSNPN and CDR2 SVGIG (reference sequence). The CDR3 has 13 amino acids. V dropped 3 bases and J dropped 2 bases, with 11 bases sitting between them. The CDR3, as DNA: TGTGCCTGGAGCCGGGACTTAGCCTACGAGCAGTACTTC. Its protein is CAWSRDLAYEQYF.

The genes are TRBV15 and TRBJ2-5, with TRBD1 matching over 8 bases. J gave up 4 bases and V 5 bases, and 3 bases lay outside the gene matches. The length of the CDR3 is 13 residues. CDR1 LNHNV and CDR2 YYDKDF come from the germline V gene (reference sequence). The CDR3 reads CATSGGTGETQYF. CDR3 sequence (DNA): TGTGCCACCAGCGGGGGGACAGGAGAGACCCAGTACTTC.

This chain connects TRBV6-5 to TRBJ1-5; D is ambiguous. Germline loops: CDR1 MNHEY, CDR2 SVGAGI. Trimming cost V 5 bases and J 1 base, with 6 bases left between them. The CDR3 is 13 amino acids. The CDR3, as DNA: TGTGCCAGCAGTATGCAGAGCAATCAGCCCCAGCATTTT. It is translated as CASSMQSNQPQHF.

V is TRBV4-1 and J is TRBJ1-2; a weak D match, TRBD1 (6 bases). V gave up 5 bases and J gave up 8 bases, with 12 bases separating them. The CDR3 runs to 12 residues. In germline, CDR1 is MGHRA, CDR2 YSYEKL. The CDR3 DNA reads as TGCGCCAGCAGCGAGGGGGTGGGCGGCTACACCTTC. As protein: CASSEGVGGYTF.

CDR3 protein: CASSSVGEAFF. The CDR3 DNA reads TGTGCCAGCAGCTCAGTAGGTGAAGCTTTCTTT. The chain uses TRBV11-2 and TRBJ1-1, with unresolved D. From germline, CDR1 is SGHAT and CDR2 FQNNGV. The CDR3 is 11 residues long. The germline V and J ends were trimmed by 4 bases and 7 bases, with 7 bases remaining between them. The entire variable domain, with the rest obtained from reference TRBV11-2 and TRBJ1-1, is as follows: EAGVAQSPRYKIIEKRQSVAFWCNPISGHATLYWYQQILGQGPKLLIQFQNNGVVDDSQLPKDRFSAERLKGVDSTLKIQPAKLEDSAVYLCASSSVGEAFFGQGTRLTVV.

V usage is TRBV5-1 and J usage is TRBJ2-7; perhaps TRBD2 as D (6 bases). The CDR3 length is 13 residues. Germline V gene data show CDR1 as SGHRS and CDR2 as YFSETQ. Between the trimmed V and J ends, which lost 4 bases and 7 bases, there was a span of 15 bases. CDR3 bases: TGCGCCAGCAGCCCCGGACTGGCGGGAGAGCAGTACTTC. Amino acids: CASSPGLAGEQYF.

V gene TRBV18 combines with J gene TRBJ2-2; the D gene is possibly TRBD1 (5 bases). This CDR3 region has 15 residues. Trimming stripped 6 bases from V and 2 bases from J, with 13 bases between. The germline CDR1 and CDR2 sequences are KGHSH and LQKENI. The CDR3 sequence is CASSIRTPNTGELFF. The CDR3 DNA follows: TGTGCCAGCTCCATAAGGACACCAAACACCGGGGAGCTGTTTTTT.

The CDR3 spells CASRALAGGSDTQYF. In nucleotides, the CDR3 is TGTGCCAGCCGTGCCCTAGCGGGGGGCTCAGATACGCAGTATTTT. J is TRBJ2-3 and V is TRBV2; TRBD2 aligns across 11 bases. After removal of 8 bases from V and 4 bases from J, the junction contained 8 bases not matched to a gene. Germline assignment: CDR1 SNHLY and CDR2 FYNNEI. The CDR3 spans 15 residues. Together with reference TRBV2 and TRBJ2-3, the CDR3 gives the full variable domain: EPEVTQTPSHQVTQMGQEVILRCVPISNHLYFYWYRQILGQKVEFLVSFYNNEISEKSEIFDDQFSVERPDGSNFTLKIRSTKLEDSAMYFCASRALAGGSDTQYFGPGTRLTVL.

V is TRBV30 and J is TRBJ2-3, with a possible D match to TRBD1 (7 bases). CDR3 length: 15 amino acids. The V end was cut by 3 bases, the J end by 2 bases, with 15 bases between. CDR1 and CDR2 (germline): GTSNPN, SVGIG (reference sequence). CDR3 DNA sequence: TGTGCCTGGAGCCTTGGGGGGACAGACACAGATACGCAGTATTTT. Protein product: CAWSLGGTDTDTQYF. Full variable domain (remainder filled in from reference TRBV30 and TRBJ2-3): SQTIHQWPATLVQPVGSPLSLECTVEGTSNPNLYWYRQAAGRGLQLLFYSVGIGQISSEVPQNLSASRPQDRQFILSSKKLLLSDSGFYLCAWSLGGTDTDTQYFGPGTRLTVL.

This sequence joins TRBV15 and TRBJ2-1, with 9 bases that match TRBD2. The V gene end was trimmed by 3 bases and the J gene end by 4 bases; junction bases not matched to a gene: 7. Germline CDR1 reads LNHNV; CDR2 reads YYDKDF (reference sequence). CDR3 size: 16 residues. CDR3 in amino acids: CATSRILAGTYNEQFF. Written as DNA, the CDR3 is TGTGCCACCAGCAGGATCCTAGCGGGGACTTACAATGAGCAGTTCTTC.

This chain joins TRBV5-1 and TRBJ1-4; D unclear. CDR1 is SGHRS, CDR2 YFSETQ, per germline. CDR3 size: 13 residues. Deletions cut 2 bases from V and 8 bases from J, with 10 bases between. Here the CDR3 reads CASSFWTGEKLFF. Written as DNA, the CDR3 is TGCGCCAGCAGCTTCTGGACGGGAGAAAAACTGTTTTTT.

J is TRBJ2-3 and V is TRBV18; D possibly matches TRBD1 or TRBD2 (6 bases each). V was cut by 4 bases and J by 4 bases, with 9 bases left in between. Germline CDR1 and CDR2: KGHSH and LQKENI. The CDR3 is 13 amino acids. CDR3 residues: CASSQRGADTQYF. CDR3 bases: TGTGCCAGCTCACAAAGGGGGGCAGATACGCAGTATTTT.

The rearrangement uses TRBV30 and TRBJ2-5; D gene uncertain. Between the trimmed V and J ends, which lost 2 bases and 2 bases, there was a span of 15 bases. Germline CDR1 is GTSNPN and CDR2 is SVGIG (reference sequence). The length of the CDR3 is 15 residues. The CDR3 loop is CAWSNELGPQETQYF. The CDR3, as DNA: TGTGCCTGGAGTAATGAGCTTGGTCCTCAAGAGACCCAGTACTTC.

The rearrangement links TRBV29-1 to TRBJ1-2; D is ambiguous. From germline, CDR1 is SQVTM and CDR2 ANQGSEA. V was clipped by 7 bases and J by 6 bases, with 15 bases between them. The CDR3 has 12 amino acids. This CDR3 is CSASGAQDGYTF. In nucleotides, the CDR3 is TGCAGCGCCTCCGGAGCTCAAGATGGCTACACCTTC.

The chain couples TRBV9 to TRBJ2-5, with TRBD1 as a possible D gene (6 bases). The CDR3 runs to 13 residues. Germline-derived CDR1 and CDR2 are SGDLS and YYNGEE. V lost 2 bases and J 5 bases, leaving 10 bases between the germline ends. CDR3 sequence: CASSVGQGETQYF. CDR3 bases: TGTGCCAGCAGCGTGGGGCAGGGGGAGACCCAGTACTTC.